This T cell receptor (beta chain) was recorded in a study of T cell responses to AZD1222 COVID-19 vaccine (dated by TCRdb to about 2021). For the study in its entirety: AZD1222 recipients whose second dose came at about 4 weeks and those whose second dose came at about 12 weeks were combined into one group, since spike-specific TCR depth and breadth did not differ between the two schedules. TCR sequencing was performed for over 230 trial participants, of whom some 200 were given two doses of AZD1222 and approximately 25 were given two doses of MenACWY control vaccine. Trial participants were enrolled by age into subgroups of 18-55, 56-69 and 70-plus years, and around 140, 26 and 57 TCR-sequenced participants, respectively, were included in these subgroups.

As regards this clone: Its binding antigen is unknown. Nothing much larger sits one base from this clone, and base qualities are not available.

The intended sense of this specimen's time point label: baseline before first vaccination. Samples from vaccinated people were obtained from the UK trials COV001 and COV002, which included a single-blind randomized controlled phase 2/3 trial of AZD1222 (ChAdOx1 nCoV-19) in healthy adults. For TCRbeta chain sequencing, PBMC samples from trial participants were taken at day 0 and at day 28 after the second dose. The investigation overall reported the following: Because no day 14 peak-response samples were available, repertoires were characterized only after the peak T cell response. The 56-69-year group was small, and its depth increase did not reach significance, likely because of low power. Participants were mostly white British, with more females than males. The authors suggested clonal diversity may have been underestimated. Reportedly, close to half of the unique spike-specific TCRs recognized epitopes lying outside the regions that are mutated in the B.1.351 and B.1.1.7 variants. Conclusions about previously exposed vaccinees are limited because only 5 or 6 AZD1222 recipients were SARS-CoV-2 seropositive at baseline. Spike-specific TCR breadth and depth rose significantly after two AZD1222 doses compared with day 0 and with MenACWY recipients. CD4 TCRs associated with the vaccine covered the entire spike protein, and the dominant responses were in regions 160-218 and 743-854.

The CDR3 regions of human TCRbeta chains were subjected to immunosequencing. In the original analysis: Repertoire TCRs were checked for matches against a reference library of SARS-CoV-2-specific TCRs that had been generated using the MIRA antigen-specificity platform. Breadth was defined as the fraction of unique TCRs that were SARS-CoV-2-associated, and depth was defined as the fraction of total T cells that were SARS-CoV-2-associated. Each spike-specific TCR was assigned to its reactive spike region and to a CD4 or CD8 class using the MIRA data. Log10-transformed breadth and depth values were compared by one-way ANOVA with Sidak's multiple comparisons tests. Here the immuneACCESS table is served through TCRdb, limited to in-frame sequences with V and J called. Missing clones are a known gap in these copies; in checked studies unresolved V genes cover under half, and the rest lacks a known reason. D and trimming come from the DNA, and the V and J calls and clone size come from that table. Counted in this sample were 100,000 to 130,000 clones; just over 85% of them appeared once. Approximately 3.3% of the sample lies in the top ten.

Reading from cysteine to phenylalanine, the CDR3 counts 17 amino acids. Only the CDR3 DNA is retained, 51 bases long and in frame from the first base. CDR1 and CDR2, per the germline V gene (reference sequence), are LGHDT and YNNKEL. Trimming removed 3 bases from V and 0 bases from J, leaving 18 bases between the germline ends. The chain links TRBV3-1 (or the pseudogene TRBV3-2) with TRBJ2-7; tentative D gene TRBD1, with 6 bases matching. The specimen comprised peripheral blood, sampled on day 0 of AZD1222 vaccination. This sequence was found in an adult in good health. The nucleotide sequence is given as TGTGCCAGCAGCCATCCCCCGGGACAAAGGAGCTCCTACGAGCAGTACTTC. It codes for CASSHPPGQRSSYEQYF.